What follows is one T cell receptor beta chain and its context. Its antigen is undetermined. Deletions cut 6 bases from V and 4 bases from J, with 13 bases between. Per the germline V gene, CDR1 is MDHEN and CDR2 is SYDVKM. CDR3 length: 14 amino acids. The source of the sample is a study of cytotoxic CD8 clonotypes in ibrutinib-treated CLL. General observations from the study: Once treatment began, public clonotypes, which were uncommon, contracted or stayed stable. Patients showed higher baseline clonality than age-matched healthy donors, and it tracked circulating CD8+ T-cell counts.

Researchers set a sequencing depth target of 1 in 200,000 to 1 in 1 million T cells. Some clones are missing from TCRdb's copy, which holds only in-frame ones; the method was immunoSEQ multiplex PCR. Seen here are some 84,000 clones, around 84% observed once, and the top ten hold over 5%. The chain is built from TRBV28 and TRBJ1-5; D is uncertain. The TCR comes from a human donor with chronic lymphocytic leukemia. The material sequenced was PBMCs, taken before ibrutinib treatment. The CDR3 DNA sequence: TGTGCCAGCAGCCTATTACAGAGAAATCAGCCCCAGCATTTT. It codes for CASSLLQRNQPQHF.